Listed below are T cell receptor beta chains from one sample, sequenced in a study of T cell responses to AZD1222 COVID-19 vaccine. TCRdb's table, derived via immunoSEQ multiplex PCR, lists solely in-frame clones and lacks some. The data show about 94,000 clones, 85% seen once. Sample: peripheral blood, taken 28 days after the second AZD1222 dose. The origin of the receptors is an adult who received the AZD1222 COVID-19 vaccine. The CDR3 runs from the conserved cysteine through the conserved F or W. The D gene is left open where the match is weak. Not every row has a clone size; where given, it reads once, few, many or a size class.

J gene | clone size | D gene | V gene | CDR3 protein | CDR3 DNA
TRBJ2-2 | once | TRBD2 | TRBV30 | CAWSVLAGGPGELFF | TGTGCCTGGAGTGTGCTAGCGGGGGGGCCCGGGGAGCTGTTTTTT
TRBJ2-7 | . | . | TRBV13 | CASSSRQILYEQYF | TGTGCCAGCAGCTCAAGACAGATTCTCTACGAGCAGTACTTC
TRBJ2-2 | . | TRBD1 | TRBV5-1 | CASSHGTGPTGELFF | TGCGCCAGCAGCCACGGGACAGGTCCGACCGGGGAGCTGTTTTTT
TRBJ1-1 | . | . | TRBV5-5 | CASSFSANTEAFF | TGTGCCAGCAGCTTTTCGGCGAACACTGAAGCTTTCTTT
TRBJ2-7 | . | TRBD1 | TRBV28 | CAVSGQGRGIEQYF | TGTGCCGTATCGGGACAGGGTAGAGGGATCGAGCAGTACTTC
TRBJ2-7 | . | . | TRBV5-1 | CASSYDSGLYEQYF | TGCGCCAGCAGCTACGACAGTGGACTTTACGAGCAGTACTTC
TRBJ2-1 | . | . | TRBV1 | CTSRARKGLAGMSSYNEQFF | TGCACCAGCAGGGCGAGAAAGGGACTAGCGGGGATGAGCTCCTACAATGAGCAGTTCTTC
TRBJ2-2 | . | . | TRBV7-9 | CASSSDYTGELFF | TGTGCCAGCAGCTCAGATTACACCGGGGAGCTGTTTTTT
TRBJ1-1 | . | . | TRBV4-1 | CASSQEREQTEAFF | TGCGCCAGCAGCCAAGAAAGGGAGCAAACTGAAGCTTTCTTT
TRBJ2-7 | . | TRBD2 | TRBV5-6 | CASSLSGGLGGEQYF | TGTGCCAGCAGCTTAAGCGGGGGGCTTGGTGGGGAGCAGTACTTC
TRBJ1-2 | few | . | TRBV2 | CASRVFGVLNGYTF | TGTGCCAGCAGGGTTTTCGGGGTATTAAATGGCTACACCTTC
TRBJ1-1 | . | . | TRBV6-2/TRBV6-3 | CASSYPVRSEGPNTEAFF | TGTGCCAGCAGTTACCCTGTTAGGTCCGAGGGGCCCAACACTGAAGCTTTCTTT
TRBJ2-7 | . | . | TRBV11-2 | CASSFGLGNTYEQYF | TGTGCCAGCAGCTTCGGACTCGGAAATACCTACGAGCAGTACTTC
TRBJ2-7 | . | . | TRBV6-1 | CASSEGLSYEQYF | TGTGCCAGCAGTGAAGGTCTCTCCTACGAGCAGTACTTC
TRBJ2-2 | . | TRBD1 | TRBV10-2 | CASSDPRQGWIGELFF | TGCGCCAGCAGTGACCCTCGACAGGGATGGATCGGGGAGCTGTTTTTT
TRBJ1-5 | . | . | TRBV6-5 | CASRPDSYSNQPQHF | TGTGCCAGCAGACCCGACAGTTATAGCAATCAGCCCCAGCATTTT
TRBJ2-3 | . | TRBD2 | TRBV7-2 | CASSLVAGGADTQYF | TGTGCCAGCAGCTTAGTAGCGGGAGGGGCAGATACGCAGTATTTT
TRBJ2-2 | . | . | TRBV24-1 | CATSDFGMGGTGELFF | TGTGCCACCAGTGATTTTGGCATGGGGGGAACCGGGGAGCTGTTTTTT
TRBJ1-6 | . | . | TRBV25-1 | CASSADVGRAPLHF | TGTGCCAGCAGTGCTGACGTCGGTCGGGCACCCCTCCACTTT
TRBJ1-4 | . | TRBD1 | TRBV7-9 | CASSPPDRGVATNEKLFF | TGTGCCAGCAGCCCCCCGGACAGGGGTGTTGCAACTAATGAAAAACTGTTTTTT
TRBJ1-2 | . | . | TRBV10-3 | CATAGLVYGYTF | TGTGCCACGGCAGGGTTGGTCTATGGCTACACCTTC
TRBJ1-1 | . | TRBD1 | TRBV3-1/TRBV3-2 | CASSLGDRRNTEAFF | TGTGCCAGCAGCCTAGGGGACAGGCGGAACACTGAAGCTTTCTTT
TRBJ2-3 | . | TRBD2 | TRBV18 | CASSQGGLAGGLDTQYF | TGTGCCAGCTCACAAGGGGGACTAGCGGGGGGCCTAGATACGCAGTATTTT
TRBJ1-6 | . | . | TRBV5-5 | CASRAGTQSSYNSPLHF | TGTGCCAGCAGAGCCGGGACACAGAGCTCCTATAATTCACCCCTCCACTTT
TRBJ2-7 | . | . | TRBV7-2 | CASSLDYEQYF | TGTGCCAGCAGCTTAGACTACGAGCAGTACTTC
TRBJ2-1 | . | . | TRBV14 | CASSQDPRAGEQFF | TGTGCCAGCAGCCAAGATCCCAGGGCGGGAGAGCAGTTCTTC
TRBJ1-5 | few | . | TRBV9 | CASSPDLNQPQHF | TGTGCCAGCAGCCCCGACCTCAATCAGCCCCAGCATTTT
TRBJ2-2 | few | TRBD2 | TRBV29-1 | CSVASGGGNTGELFF | TGCAGCGTGGCTAGCGGGGGGGGAAACACCGGGGAGCTGTTTTTT
TRBJ2-2 | . | . | TRBV5-1 | CASSYGGHTGELFF | TGCGCCAGCAGCTACGGTGGCCACACCGGGGAGCTGTTTTTT
TRBJ1-1 | . | TRBD1 | TRBV5-6 | CASSLSRQGGGSAEAFF | TGTGCCAGCAGCTTGTCCCGACAGGGAGGAGGTTCTGCTGAAGCTTTCTTT
TRBJ1-1 | . | . | TRBV28 | CASSFILANTEAFF | TGTGCCAGCAGTTTTATTTTGGCGAACACTGAAGCTTTCTTT
TRBJ2-7 | once | . | TRBV5-6 | CASSLGAGGRLDEQYF | TGTGCCAGCAGCTTGGGAGCCGGGGGCCGCCTGGACGAGCAGTACTTC
TRBJ2-2 | . | TRBD2 | TRBV19 | CASSILSGAGTGELFF | TGTGCCAGTAGTATACTTAGCGGGGCGGGTACCGGGGAGCTGTTTTTT
TRBJ2-4 | . | TRBD1 | TRBV15 | CATRTDRARAKNIQYF | TGTGCCACGAGGACCGACAGGGCGAGGGCCAAAAACATTCAGTACTTC
TRBJ2-7 | . | . | TRBV18 | CASSPVGRRSSYEQYF | TGTGCCAGCTCACCGGTAGGGCGGAGGAGCTCCTACGAGCAGTACTTC
TRBJ1-3 | few | . | TRBV6-2/TRBV6-3 | CASSYDPRRGNTIYF | TGTGCCAGCAGTTACGATCCTAGGCGAGGAAACACCATATATTTT
TRBJ1-4 | . | TRBD1 | TRBV3-1/TRBV3-2 | CASRATGSGEKLFF | TGTGCCAGCAGAGCGACAGGGTCGGGAGAAAAACTGTTTTTT
TRBJ1-2 | . | . | TRBV29-1 | CSVLGVDYGYTF | TGCAGCGTCTTAGGGGTGGACTATGGCTACACCTTC
TRBJ1-1 | . | . | TRBV19 | CASSMTRTQEAFF | TGTGCCAGTAGTATGACCAGGACACAAGAAGCTTTCTTT
TRBJ1-4 | . | TRBD1 | TRBV6-5 | CASLRPGTGEEKLFF | TGTGCCAGCCTCCGCCCGGGGACAGGGGAGGAAAAACTGTTTTTT
TRBJ1-4 | . | TRBD1 | TRBV29-1 | CSVTGARGNEKLFF | TGCAGCGTTACAGGGGCGAGGGGCAATGAAAAACTGTTTTTT
TRBJ2-1 | . | . | TRBV4-1 | CASSQSAVGNEQFF | TGCGCCAGCAGCCAGAGTGCCGTCGGGAATGAGCAGTTCTTC
TRBJ1-2 | . | . | TRBV19 | CASSDRLYGYTF | TGTGCCAGTAGTGACAGGCTATATGGCTACACCTTC
TRBJ2-7 | . | . | TRBV15 | CATSSLGRELGWGREQYF | TGTGCCACCAGCAGCCTGGGAAGGGAGTTGGGCTGGGGCCGCGAGCAGTACTTC
TRBJ1-1 | . | . | TRBV18 | CASSATIKTDAFF | TGTGCCAGCTCAGCGACGATTAAGACCGACGCTTTCTTT
TRBJ2-3 | . | . | TRBV4-1 | CASSQGGSSLTDTQYF | TGCGCCAGCAGCCAAGGCGGCTCCAGCCTCACAGATACGCAGTATTTT
TRBJ2-1 | . | TRBD2 | TRBV19 | CASSMSSGSSINEQFF | TGTGCCAGTAGTATGTCTAGCGGGAGTTCTATCAATGAGCAGTTCTTC
TRBJ1-5 | . | TRBD1 | TRBV2 | CASRATGQGNQPQHF | TGTGCCAGCCGGGCCACGGGACAGGGAAATCAGCCCCAGCATTTT
TRBJ2-7 | once | . | TRBV5-1 | CASSLEWGHSYEQYF | TGCGCCAGCAGCTTGGAATGGGGTCACTCCTACGAGCAGTACTTC
TRBJ2-7 | . | TRBD1 | TRBV30 | CAWSPGQGYEQYF | TGTGCCTGGTCTCCGGGACAGGGGTACGAGCAGTACTTC
TRBJ2-7 | . | . | TRBV19 | CASRAFRDGPGYF | TGTGCCAGTAGGGCGTTCCGGGACGGCCCAGGGTACTTC
TRBJ1-3 | . | . | TRBV7-8 | CASSLALLGNSGNTIYF | TGTGCCAGCAGCTTAGCGCTCCTAGGGAACTCTGGAAACACCATATATTTT